This TCR beta chain was captured by sequencing in a study of control samples from healthy donors and cancer patients. Trimming left V 1 base short and J 9 bases short, with 13 bases between. The germline gives CDR1 LNHDA, CDR2 SQIVND (reference sequence). The CDR3 spans 15 residues. The data were produced by immunoSEQ multiplex PCR, yet TCRdb's version contains in-frame clones alone and is incomplete. The profile shows some 44,000 clones, roughly 77% of them singletons. V and J are TRBV19 and TRBJ1-6, with a tentative D call TRBD1 (5 bases). Sequences were obtained from formalin-fixed, paraffin-embedded tissue. The clonotype comes from a male donor with melanoma. For the CDR3, the DNA is TGTGCCAGTAGTATAGCGCGGGGCGCGAGTTCACCCCTCCACTTT. The encoded protein is CASSIARGASSPLHF.